Shown below are 17 T cell receptor beta chains from a single sample sequenced in a study of cytomegalovirus exposure and HLA in healthy donors. Primers for the PCR totalled 60 Vbeta and 13 Jbeta. The method was immunoSEQ multiplex PCR; TCRdb's version includes in-frame clones alone and lacks a portion of them. The sample shows tens of thousands of clones, about two thirds of them seen only once. The specimen was PBMCs. Receptors were obtained from a man aged 55 to 70 in good health and CMV-seronegative.

The rearrangement links TRBV11-2 to TRBJ2-3; D is possibly TRBD1 (6 bases). This CDR3 comprises 12 residues. Trimming stripped 6 bases from V and 6 bases from J, with 10 bases between. Germline V lookup: CDR1 SGHAT, CDR2 FQNNGV. CDR3 DNA sequence: TGTGCCAGCAGGGGGGCCGGGGATACGCAGTATTTT. Protein: CASRGAGDTQYF. Looking up the rest from reference TRBV11-2 and TRBJ2-3 gives the full variable domain: EAGVAQSPRYKIIEKRQSVAFWCNPISGHATLYWYQQILGQGPKLLIQFQNNGVVDDSQLPKDRFSAERLKGVDSTLKIQPAKLEDSAVYLCASRGAGDTQYFGPGTRLTVL.

The J gene is TRBJ1-1, the V gene TRBV19, with D possibly TRBD1 on 5 matching bases. The germline CDR1 and CDR2 sequences are LNHDA and SQIVND (reference sequence). CDR3 length equals 13 residues. The V end lost 3 bases, the J end lost 3 bases, and 8 bases lay between the germline ends. The CDR3 nucleotides read TGTGCCAGTAGTATCGAGACAGACACTGAAGCTTTCTTT. Translation gives CASSIETDTEAFF.

This clone has only a few counts. The chain couples TRBV7-8 to TRBJ2-7, with 13 bases lining up with TRBD2. V shed 5 bases, J shed 12 bases, and the junction held 13 bases outside the gene matches. CDR1 and CDR2 from the germline V gene are SGHVS and FQNEAQ. This CDR3 spans 15 amino acids. The CDR3 DNA sequence: TGTGCCAGCAGCCCTGGACTAGCGGGAGTTACGAGCACGTACTTC. Amino acid sequence: CASSPGLAGVTSTYF. Supplemented by reference TRBV7-8 and TRBJ2-7, the full variable domain reads GAGVSQSPRYKVAKRGQDVALRCDPISGHVSLFWYQQALGQGPEFLTYFQNEAQLDKSGLPSDRFFAERPEGSVSTLKIQRTQQEDSAVYLCASSPGLAGVTSTYFGPGTRLTVT.

The V and J genes are TRBV11-2 and TRBJ1-1, with D uncertain. V gave up 4 bases and J gave up 3 bases, with 18 bases separating them. The CDR3 spans 16 residues. Germline CDR1 is SGHAT and CDR2 is FQNNGV. CDR3 sequence (DNA): TGTGCCAGCAGCTCGCCGGGAGCTATGAGGGACACTGAAGCTTTCTTT. Translation gives CASSSPGAMRDTEAFF.

This rearrangement joins TRBV7-8 to TRBJ2-1, with 8 bases lining up with TRBD2. Germline assignment: CDR1 SGHVS and CDR2 FQNEAQ. The V and J ends lost 4 bases and 14 bases, in that order; junction bases with no gene match: 19. This CDR3 contains 16 residues. The CDR3 loop is CASSSGRVLAVVKKFF. As DNA, the CDR3 is TGTGCCAGCAGCTCGGGCCGCGTACTAGCGGTCGTGAAGAAGTTCTTC.

CDR3 amino acids: CASSPSSGTGRFSPLHF. The CDR3 DNA reads TGCGCCAGCAGCCCGTCCTCAGGGACAGGGAGGTTTTCACCCCTCCACTTT. This chain joins TRBV4-1 and TRBJ1-6, with TRBD1 identical over 9 bases. J was trimmed by 9 bases and V by 4 bases; bases with no gene match: 13. The CDR3 contains 17 residues. CDR1 is MGHRA, CDR2 YSYEKL, per germline.

The chain joins TRBV11-2 to TRBJ1-1, with D tentatively TRBD1 (6 bases). Germline V gene lookup returns CDR1 SGHAT and CDR2 FQNNGV. The CDR3 has 14 amino acids. The V gene lost 2 bases and the J gene lost 2 bases, with 9 bases spanning the gap. The CDR3 bases are TGTGCCAGCAGCTTACGGGGGGCTAACACTGAAGCTTTCTTT. This sequence encodes CASSLRGANTEAFF.

This chain connects TRBV13 to TRBJ1-1, with D possibly TRBD1 on 5 matching bases. V was shortened by 5 bases and J by 11 bases, with 18 bases between the two germline ends. Germline V lookup: CDR1 PRHDT, CDR2 FYEKMQ (reference sequence). The CDR3 has 13 amino acids. CDR3 in amino acids: CASSPGNPKRAFF. CDR3 DNA: TGTGCCAGCAGCCCAGGGAACCCCAAGAGGGCTTTCTTT.

The chain uses TRBV2 and TRBJ1-2; TRBD1 aligns across 8 bases. Looked up from germline, CDR1 is SNHLY and CDR2 is FYNNEI. CDR3 size: 13 residues. The V and J ends lost 5 bases and 8 bases, in that order; junction bases with no gene match: 7. For the CDR3, the DNA is TGTGCCAGCAGTCAGACAGGGGAAGGGGGCTACACCTTC. Protein sequence: CASSQTGEGGYTF.

J is TRBJ2-2 and V is TRBV2, with D possibly matching TRBD2 (6 bases). The CDR3 sequence is 15 residues long. The germline V and J ends were trimmed by 6 bases and 7 bases, with 18 bases remaining between them. Per the germline V gene, CDR1 is SNHLY and CDR2 is FYNNEI. CDR3 sequence reads: CASRPGTPPRGELFF. Written as DNA, the CDR3 is TGTGCCAGCAGACCAGGGACTCCTCCCCGCGGGGAGCTGTTTTTT. The full variable domain, completed using reference TRBV2 and TRBJ2-2, is EPEVTQTPSHQVTQMGQEVILRCVPISNHLYFYWYRQILGQKVEFLVSFYNNEISEKSEIFDDQFSVERPDGSNFTLKIRSTKLEDSAMYFCASRPGTPPRGELFFGEGSRLTVL.

The chain employs TRBV28 and TRBJ2-7; D not resolved. The germline V gene has CDR1 MDHEN and CDR2 SYDVKM. This CDR3 comprises 15 residues. The germline V and J ends were trimmed by 8 bases and 0 bases, with 17 bases remaining between them. This chain's CDR3 is CASSRSGTSSYEQYF. CDR3 bases: TGTGCCAGCTCCCGGTCAGGAACAAGCTCCTACGAGCAGTACTTC. The variable domain in full, completed from reference TRBV28 and TRBJ2-7, reads DVKVTQSSRYLVKRTGEKVFLECVQDMDHENMFWYRQDPGLGLRLIYFSYDVKMKEKGDIPEGYSVSREKKERFSLILESASTNQTSMYLCASSRSGTSSYEQYFGPGTRLTVT.

In its sample, this clone was seen a few times. The rearrangement uses TRBV5-1 and TRBJ2-5; TRBD2 might be the D (6 bases). The V and J ends lost 4 bases and 5 bases respectively, with 15 bases between them. CDR3 length equals 14 residues. Germline CDR1 SGHRS, CDR2 YFSETQ. The CDR3 protein is CASSTRLGLETQYF. In DNA, the CDR3 is TGCGCCAGCAGCACCAGACTAGGTCTGGAGACCCAGTACTTC.

This sequence joins TRBV12-1 and TRBJ2-6; TRBD2 was called by the table and not checked on the DNA. TRBV12-1 is marked as a pseudogene. The CDR3 is made up of 16 amino acids. As DNA, the CDR3 is TGTGCCAGCAGCCTAGCGGGACCTTCTGGGGCCAACGTCCTGACTTTC. This translates into CASSLAGPSGANVLTF.

The chain combines TRBV7-8 with TRBJ2-7; the match to TRBD2 covers 7 bases. The CDR3 length is 15 residues. Germline CDR1 and CDR2: SGHVS and FQNEAQ. V shed 2 bases, J shed 7 bases, and the junction held 11 bases outside the gene matches. Written as DNA, the CDR3 is TGTGCCAGCAGCTTAAGGCGGGAGTTGCGTGGAGAGCAGTACTTC. This encodes CASSLRRELRGEQYF.

This chain connects TRBV7-2 to TRBJ1-3, with a possible D match to TRBD1 (5 bases). The length of the CDR3 is 14 residues. V lost 9 bases to trimming and J lost 7 bases, with 19 bases between them. Germline V CDR1 and CDR2: SGHTA, FQGNSA. CDR3 residues: CASGRGRTGNTIYF. CDR3 DNA: TGTGCCAGTGGGAGGGGCCGTACCGGCAACACCATATATTTT.

The chain recombines TRBV28 with TRBJ1-3, with D maybe TRBD1 (5 bases). The CDR3 totals 15 residues. Trimming left V 4 bases short and J 4 bases short, with 14 bases between. Germline V gives CDR1 MDHEN, CDR2 SYDVKM. CDR3 sequence reads: CASSYQGGQGNTIYF. The CDR3 DNA reads as TGTGCCAGCAGTTATCAGGGTGGGCAGGGAAACACCATATATTTT.

V is TRBV29-1 and J is TRBJ2-7; tentative D call: TRBD1 (6 bases). This CDR3 is 13 amino acids long. Germline CDR1 is SQVTM and CDR2 is ANQGSEA. The CDR3 sequence is CTLLRGSRYEQYF. The CDR3 DNA reads as TGCACCCTCCTCAGGGGTAGTAGGTACGAGCAGTACTTC.